A single sample gave rise to the 8 T cell receptor beta chains below, sequenced in a study of shared clonotypes between healthy human individuals. Only in-frame clones appear in the TCRdb table, and some are missing; sequencing was by immunoSEQ multiplex PCR. The sample consists of roughly 300,000 clones, over 75% of them appearing once. The source material was memory CD8+ T cells sorted from blood. Stated subset: CD45RO+ cells pooled with CCR7-negative TemRA cells. These receptors all come from a man aged 18 to 30 in good health.

The J gene is TRBJ2-1, the V gene TRBV5-1; 8 bases map to TRBD2. The CDR3 runs to 13 residues. Looked up from germline, CDR1 is SGHRS and CDR2 is YFSETQ. V was pared by 0 bases and J by 13 bases, with 6 bases of the junction left unmatched. The CDR3 loop is CASSLVSGGPQFF. The CDR3 nucleotides are TGCGCCAGCAGCTTGGTATCGGGAGGGCCCCAGTTCTTC.

V usage is TRBV6-1 and J usage is TRBJ2-7; a weak D match, TRBD2 (6 bases). The ends were cut back, 6 bases at V and 2 bases at J, with 11 bases in the middle. Germline values: CDR1 MNHNS, CDR2 SASEGT. This CDR3 is 13 amino acids long. The CDR3 loop reads CASRSGEAYEQYF. DNA of the CDR3: TGTGCCAGCAGGAGTGGGGAGGCCTACGAGCAGTACTTC.

The chain is built from TRBV2 and TRBJ2-7; D perhaps matches TRBD1 (7 bases). The germline CDR1 and CDR2 sequences are SNHLY and FYNNEI. There are 13 residues in the CDR3. Trimming removed 3 bases from V and 6 bases from J, with 12 bases in between. CDR3 nucleotides: TGTGCCAGCAGTGAGCGGCAGGGGGGCGAGCAGTACTTC. This translates into CASSERQGGEQYF.

This clone was seen a few times. This chain joins TRBV28 and TRBJ2-7; D is unresolved. The CDR3 sequence is 14 residues long. V was pared by 3 bases and J by 3 bases, with 12 bases between. Germline V gene sequence: CDR1 MDHEN, CDR2 SYDVKM. In DNA form, the CDR3 reads TGTGCCAGCAGTTTTCCCGAAGTGGACTACGAGCAGTACTTC. Amino acids: CASSFPEVDYEQYF.

A word on this clone: The sample carries other DNA sequences with the same CDR3. The chain uses TRBV9 and TRBJ2-3, with D maybe TRBD2 (5 bases). CDR1 is SGDLS, CDR2 YYNGEE, per germline. The CDR3 runs 12 residues. The germline V and J ends were trimmed by 2 bases and 5 bases, with 6 bases remaining between them. The CDR3 coding sequence is TGTGCCAGCAGCGTTGAGGGAGATACGCAGTATTTT. This sequence encodes CASSVEGDTQYF.

The rearrangement uses TRBV7-2 and TRBJ2-5; 9 nucleotides match TRBD2. With 3 bases clipped from V and 7 bases from J, the junction kept 6 bases outside the gene matches. Looked up from germline, CDR1 is SGHTA and CDR2 is FQGNSA. The CDR3 loop spans 14 amino acids. The CDR3 DNA follows: TGTGCCAGCAGCTTCCTAGCGGGGAGGGGGACCCAGTACTTC. It is translated as CASSFLAGRGTQYF.

The V call is TRBV7-2, the J call TRBJ2-6, with D possibly being TRBD1 (5 bases). The germline V and J ends were trimmed by 2 bases and 7 bases, with 12 bases remaining between them. This CDR3 region has 15 residues. Germline CDR1 is SGHTA and CDR2 is FQGNSA. CDR3 amino acids: CASSLFQGHANVLTF. The CDR3 DNA reads as TGTGCCAGCAGCTTATTCCAGGGTCATGCCAACGTCCTGACTTTC. Drawing the rest from reference TRBV7-2 and TRBJ2-6, the complete variable domain is GAGVSQSPSNKVTEKGKDVELRCDPISGHTALYWYRQSLGQGLEFLIYFQGNSAPDKSGLPSDRFSAERTGGSVSTLTIQRTQQEDSAVYLCASSLFQGHANVLTFGAGSRLTVL.

The rearrangement joins TRBV11-2 to TRBJ2-7, with D tentatively TRBD1 or TRBD2 (5 bases each). The CDR3 length is 16 residues. Looked up from germline, CDR1 is SGHAT and CDR2 is FQNNGV. The ends were cut back, 2 bases at V and 1 base at J, with 15 bases in the middle. As DNA, the CDR3 is TGTGCCAGCAGCTTATCTTGGGGGACGGAGTCCTACGAGCAGTACTTC. It translates to CASSLSWGTESYEQYF.